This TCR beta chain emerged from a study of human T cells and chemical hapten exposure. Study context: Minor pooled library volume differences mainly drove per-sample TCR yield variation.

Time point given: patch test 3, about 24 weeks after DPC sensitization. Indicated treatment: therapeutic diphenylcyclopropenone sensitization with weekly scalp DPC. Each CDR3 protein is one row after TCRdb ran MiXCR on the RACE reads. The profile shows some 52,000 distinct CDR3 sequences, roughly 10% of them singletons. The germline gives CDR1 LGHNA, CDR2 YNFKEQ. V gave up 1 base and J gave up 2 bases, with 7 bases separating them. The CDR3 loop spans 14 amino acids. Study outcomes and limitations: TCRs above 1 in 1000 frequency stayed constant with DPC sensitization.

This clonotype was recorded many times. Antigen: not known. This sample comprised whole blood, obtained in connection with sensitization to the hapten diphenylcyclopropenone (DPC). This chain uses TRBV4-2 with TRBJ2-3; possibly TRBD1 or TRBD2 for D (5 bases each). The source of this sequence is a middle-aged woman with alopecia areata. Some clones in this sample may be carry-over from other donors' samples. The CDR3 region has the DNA TGTGCCAGCAGCCAAGGGGACCTCACAGATACGCAGTATTTT. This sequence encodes CASSQGDLTDTQYF.